A single sample gave rise to the 17 T cell receptor beta chains below, sequenced in a study of T cell responses to AZD1222 COVID-19 vaccine. TCRdb's table, derived via immunoSEQ multiplex PCR, lists solely in-frame clones and lacks some. The data contain 180,000 or so clones, approximately 94% of them singletons. The material was peripheral blood, obtained on day 0 of AZD1222 vaccination. The receptor set was obtained from an adult in good health.

This chain uses TRBV7-9 with TRBJ2-7; 8 bases align to TRBD1. CDR3 length: 14 amino acids. Trimming cost V 5 bases and J 4 bases; bases outside gene matches: 7. Germline V gene data show CDR1 as SEHNR and CDR2 as FQNEAQ (reference sequence). The CDR3 protein is CASSSLDREYEQYF. In nucleotides, the CDR3 is TGTGCCAGCAGCAGTCTGGACAGGGAGTACGAGCAGTACTTC.

This chain connects TRBV18 to TRBJ2-3, with 10 bases that match TRBD2. J gave up 0 bases and V 4 bases, and 4 bases lay outside the gene matches. Germline loops: CDR1 KGHSH, CDR2 LQKENI. The CDR3 sequence is 16 residues long. The CDR3 region has the DNA TGTGCCAGCTCACTGATGACTAGCGGGAGCACAGATACGCAGTATTTT. It translates to CASSLMTSGSTDTQYF. Drawing the rest from reference TRBV18 and TRBJ2-3, the complete variable domain is NAGVMQNPRHLVRRRGQEARLRCSPMKGHSHVYWYRQLPEEGLKFMVYLQKENIIDESGMPKERFSAEFPKEGPSILRIQQVVRGDSAAYFCASSLMTSGSTDTQYFGPGTRLTVL.

This sequence joins TRBV4-2 and TRBJ2-3; 10 nucleotides agree with TRBD2. Germline V gives CDR1 LGHNA, CDR2 YNFKEQ. The CDR3 is 20 residues long. With V trimmed by 1 base and J by 4 bases, 17 bases remained unmatched. The DNA for the CDR3 is TGTGCCAGCAGCCAAGGAAGCCATTCTTCGACTAGCGGGCGGGCAGATACGCAGTATTTT. This encodes CASSQGSHSSTSGRADTQYF.

The chain is built from TRBV27 and TRBJ2-2; no clear D. CDR3 length: 15 amino acids. From germline, CDR1 is MNHEY and CDR2 SMNVEV (reference sequence). V lost 5 bases, J lost 5 bases, and 15 bases lay in between. The CDR3, as DNA: TGTGCCAGCAGTCTACTACCGGGTGTGACCGGGGAGCTGTTTTTT. Protein product: CASSLLPGVTGELFF.

This chain links TRBV3-1 (or the pseudogene TRBV3-2) with TRBJ2-1; D possibly corresponds to TRBD2 (5 bases). V dropped 3 bases and J dropped 6 bases, with 6 bases sitting between them. Germline CDR1 is LGHDT and CDR2 is YNNKEL (reference sequence). The CDR3 length is 12 residues. CDR3 loop: CASSQGVNEQFF. The CDR3 DNA reads as TGTGCCAGCAGCCAGGGAGTCAATGAGCAGTTCTTC.

V gene TRBV3-1 (or the pseudogene TRBV3-2) combines with J gene TRBJ1-5, with 9 bases that match TRBD1. Trimming took 5 bases from V and 5 from J; bases not matched to a gene: 1. This CDR3 spans 13 amino acids. Germline V gene sequence: CDR1 LGHDT, CDR2 YNNKEL (reference sequence). The CDR3 protein is CASSWTGDQPQHF. The CDR3 region has the DNA TGTGCCAGCAGCTGGACAGGGGATCAGCCCCAGCATTTT.

The CDR3 reads CASSLSAGGAGELFF. The CDR3 nucleotides are TGTGCCAGCAGTTTATCGGCAGGGGGAGCCGGGGAGCTGTTTTTT. The chain is built from TRBV27 and TRBJ2-2, with 7 nucleotides matching TRBD1. CDR1 and CDR2 (germline): MNHEY, SMNVEV (reference sequence). The trim removed 0 bases at V and 6 bases at J, leaving 4 bases unmatched. The length of the CDR3 is 15 residues.

This rearrangement joins TRBV12-5 to TRBJ2-7, with a possible D match to TRBD1 (5 bases). Germline-derived CDR1 and CDR2 are LGHNT and FRNRAP. Trimming shortened V by 6 bases and J by 2 bases, and 20 bases separated the two germline ends. This CDR3 has 16 amino acids. The CDR3 DNA is TGTGCTAGTGGCCTTATTCGACAGCCGTGGACCTACGAGCAGTACTTC. Its protein product is CASGLIRQPWTYEQYF. The entire variable domain, with the rest obtained from reference TRBV12-5 and TRBJ2-7, is as follows: DARVTQTPRHKVTEMGQEVTMRCQPILGHNTVFWYRQTMMQGLELLAYFRNRAPLDDSGMPKDRFSAEMPDATLATLKIQPSEPRDSAVYFCASGLIRQPWTYEQYFGPGTRLTVT.

This chain joins TRBV28 and TRBJ2-1; D gene ambiguous. The CDR3 consists of 16 residues. Germline values: CDR1 MDHEN, CDR2 SYDVKM. With 1 base removed from V and 0 bases from J, the gap between germline ends came to 10 bases. The DNA for the CDR3 is TGTGCCAGCAGTTTATTGGGCTCAAGCTCCTACAATGAGCAGTTCTTC. Protein sequence: CASSLLGSSSYNEQFF.

The chain is built from TRBV2 and TRBJ1-1; D perhaps matches TRBD1 (5 bases). The V end lost 4 bases, the J end lost 10 bases, and 10 bases lay between the germline ends. Germline V gene data show CDR1 as SNHLY and CDR2 as FYNNEI. The CDR3 extends over 11 amino acids. DNA for the CDR3: TGTGCCAGCAGTGGGTTGGGGCGAGCTTTCTTT. Translated, it gives CASSGLGRAFF.

The rearrangement uses TRBV3-1 (or the pseudogene TRBV3-2) and TRBJ2-7; TRBD2 aligns across 7 bases. Germline V gene sequence: CDR1 LGHDT, CDR2 YNNKEL (reference sequence). With 4 bases clipped from V and 4 bases from J, the junction kept 4 bases outside the gene matches. The CDR3 extends over 13 amino acids. The CDR3 DNA reads as TGTGCCAGCAGCCCTGGGGGAGGGTACGAGCAGTACTTC. Translated: CASSPGGGYEQYF.

This chain connects TRBV15 to TRBJ1-5; D not certain. The CDR3 length is 14 residues. Trimming cost V 6 bases and J 3 bases, with 12 bases left between them. Germline V lookup: CDR1 LNHNV, CDR2 YYDKDF (reference sequence). CDR3 protein: CATSWGRANQPQHF. The CDR3 DNA follows: TGTGCCACCAGTTGGGGTAGGGCCAATCAGCCCCAGCATTTT.

This chain links TRBV29-1 with TRBJ2-1, with 7 bases lining up with TRBD2. Germline-derived CDR1 and CDR2 are SQVTM and ANQGSEA. V lost 5 bases to trimming and J lost 7 bases; unmatched junction nucleotides: 14. This CDR3 is built from 15 residues. The CDR3 DNA sequence: TGCAGCGTTAAGAGCGGGAAGAGGATGATAAATGAGCAGTTCTTC. It yields the protein CSVKSGKRMINEQFF.

The chain combines TRBV5-1 with TRBJ2-3; weak D call: TRBD2 (6 bases). CDR3 size: 15 residues. Germline values: CDR1 SGHRS, CDR2 YFSETQ. Trimming took off 1 base at V and 3 bases at J, with 12 bases between the two ends. The chain's CDR3 is CASSLSGYTTDTQYF. The CDR3 bases are TGCGCCAGCAGCTTGAGCGGGTATACAACAGATACGCAGTATTTT.

The V call is TRBV5-1, the J call TRBJ2-1; TRBD1 matches at 10 bases. Germline V CDR1 and CDR2: SGHRS, YFSETQ. V shed 6 bases, J shed 2 bases, and the junction held 8 bases outside the gene matches. This CDR3 region has 16 residues. The CDR3 loop reads CASTLTGGLTYNEQFF. The CDR3, as DNA: TGCGCCAGCACTCTGACAGGGGGCTTAACCTACAATGAGCAGTTCTTC.

The chain carries TRBV2 and TRBJ1-5; 12 nucleotides agree with TRBD1. The CDR3 sequence is 15 residues long. The V gene end was trimmed by 7 bases and the J gene end by 7 bases; junction bases not matched to a gene: 8. In germline, CDR1 is SNHLY, CDR2 FYNNEI. CDR3 coding DNA: TGTGCCAGCACTGAGGGACAGGGGGCTCGGCAGCCCCAGCATTTT. It is translated as CASTEGQGARQPQHF. Looking up the rest from reference TRBV2 and TRBJ1-5 gives the full variable domain: EPEVTQTPSHQVTQMGQEVILRCVPISNHLYFYWYRQILGQKVEFLVSFYNNEISEKSEIFDDQFSVERPDGSNFTLKIRSTKLEDSAMYFCASTEGQGARQPQHFGDGTRLSIL.

The chain is built from TRBV18 and TRBJ2-7, with TRBD2 identical over 7 bases. Per germline, CDR1 KGHSH and CDR2 LQKENI. V gave up 4 bases and J gave up 2 bases; unmatched junction bases: 11. The CDR3 has 16 residues. The DNA for the CDR3 is TGTGCCAGCTCACTCCTGGGGGGGGACGGAGCCTACGAGCAGTACTTC. It translates to CASSLLGGDGAYEQYF.